This is a list of T cell receptor beta chains from one sample in a study of T-cell reconstitution after alpha-beta-depleted transplantation in children. MiXCR was run by TCRdb on the PCR reads, yielding one entry per CDR3 protein. The sample lists approximately 97,000 distinct CDR3 sequences, roughly 7.6% occurring once. This sample comprised PBMCs, obtained before TCRalphabeta/CD19-depleted stem cell transplant. The receptors derive from a boy younger than 10 with acute lymphoblastic leukemia, due to receive a stem cell transplant. Each CDR3 is given with its conserved first and last residue. D genes are given only for firm matches. For some rows the clone size is stated as once, few or many, or as a class when expanded; others skip it.

j_call clone_size v_call d_call cdr3_nt cdr3_aa
TRBJ2-1 many TRBV6-1 . TGTGCCAGCACCTACCCTACATGGGTGGTTGGGAATGAGCAGTTCTTC CASTYPTWVVGNEQFF
TRBJ1-1 few TRBV20-1 . TGCAGTGCGGGAGACTGGGGGGGGGCCGTGAACACTGAAGCTTTCTTT CSAGDWGGAVNTEAFF
TRBJ2-7 few TRBV6-5 TRBD2 TGTGCCAGCAGTTATACGCGGGAGTACGAGCAGTACTTC CASSYTREYEQYF
TRBJ1-1 . TRBV4-1 TRBD1 TGCGCCAGCAGCCCAGGGGGGGCGAGGAACACTGAAGCTTTCTTT CASSPGGARNTEAFF
TRBJ1-2 few TRBV20-1 . TGCAGTGCTAGAGGGAACGTCGTACCGGACGGCTACACCTTC CSARGNVVPDGYTF
TRBJ2-5 many TRBV15 TRBD2 TGTGCCACCAGCAGAGATAGCGGACTAGCGGGGAATCAAGAGACCCAGTACTTC CATSRDSGLAGNQETQYF
TRBJ2-6 many TRBV15 . TGTGCCACCAGCAGAGATCTAGCTGGGGCCAACGTCCTGACTTTC CATSRDLAGANVLTF
TRBJ2-7 many TRBV11-2 . TGTGCCAGCAGCTTGGATTGGTCAGTCTTCTCCTACGAGCAGTACTTC CASSLDWSVFSYEQYF
TRBJ2-1 many TRBV10-3 TRBD1 TGTGCCATGACCCGGGACAGGGGTTGGAATGAGCAGTTCTTC CAMTRDRGWNEQFF
TRBJ1-5 many TRBV20-1 . TGCAGTGCCGTTGGGGATGGCAATCAGCCCCAGCATTTT CSAVGDGNQPQHF
TRBJ1-1 many TRBV4-2 TRBD1 TGTGCCAGCAGCCAAGAGGAGGGGGCGCGAGGGACTGAAGCTTTCTTT CASSQEEGARGTEAFF
TRBJ1-1 many TRBV7-9 . TGTGCCAGCAGCCGGGACATCGCAGGTCCTTTCTTT CASSRDIAGPFF
TRBJ1-4 . TRBV2 TRBD1 TGTGCCAGCAGTCTCACAGGGGGCGAATTTGGAAAACTGTTTTTT CASSLTGGEFGKLFF
TRBJ1-1 . TRBV20-1 . TGCAGTGCTAGATATAGGGTAACTGAAGCTTTCTTT CSARYRVTEAFF
TRBJ2-7 many TRBV7-3 . TGTGCCAGCAGCTTTGGAGTAATTCCCCCCCACGAGCAGTACTTC CASSFGVIPPHEQYF
TRBJ2-3 many TRBV5-1 . TGCGCCAGCAGCTTAAGCGGAGACTACACAGATACGCAGTATTTT CASSLSGDYTDTQYF
TRBJ2-1 few TRBV19 . TGTGCCAGTAGTATGTCCTACAATGAGCAGTTCTTC CASSMSYNEQFF
TRBJ2-7 . TRBV3-1 . TGTGCCAGCAGCCAGAGCGACAGTCTCTACCGCGAGCAGTACTTC CASSQSDSLYREQYF
TRBJ2-5 . TRBV6-1 . TGTGCCAGCAGTGCCTCAGGTGGGCTAGCGTCCCAAGAGACCCAGTACTTC CASSASGGLASQETQYF
TRBJ2-3 . TRBV6-1 TRBD1 TGTGCCAGCATCCTACAGGGGGCCCCAGATAGGCAGTATTTT CASILQGAPDRQYF
TRBJ1-1 many TRBV5-1 . TGCGCCAGCAGCTTGGACAATAAGGGAATCGCTGAAGCTTTCTTT CASSLDNKGIAEAFF
TRBJ2-7 many TRBV28 . TGTGCCAGCAGTCTAGGGGTTCCATCACCCTACGAGCAGTACTTC CASSLGVPSPYEQYF